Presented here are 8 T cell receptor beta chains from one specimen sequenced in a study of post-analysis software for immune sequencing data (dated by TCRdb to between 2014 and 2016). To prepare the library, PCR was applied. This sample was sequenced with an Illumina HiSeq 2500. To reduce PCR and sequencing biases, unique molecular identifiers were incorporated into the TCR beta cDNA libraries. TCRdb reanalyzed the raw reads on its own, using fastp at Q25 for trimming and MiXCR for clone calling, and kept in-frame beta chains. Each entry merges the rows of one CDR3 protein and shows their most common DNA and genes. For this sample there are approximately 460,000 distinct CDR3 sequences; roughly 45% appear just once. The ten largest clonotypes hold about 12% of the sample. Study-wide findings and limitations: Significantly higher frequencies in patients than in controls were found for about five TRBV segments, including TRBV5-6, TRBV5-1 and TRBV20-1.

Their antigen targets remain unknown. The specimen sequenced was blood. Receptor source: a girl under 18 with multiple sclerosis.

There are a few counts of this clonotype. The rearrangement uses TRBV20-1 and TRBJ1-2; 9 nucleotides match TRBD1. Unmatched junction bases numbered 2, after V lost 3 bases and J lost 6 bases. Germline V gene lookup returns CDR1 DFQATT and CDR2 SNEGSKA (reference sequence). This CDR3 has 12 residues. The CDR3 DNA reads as TGCAGTGCTAGGACAGGGGGTGATGGCTACACCTTC. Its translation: CSARTGGDGYTF.

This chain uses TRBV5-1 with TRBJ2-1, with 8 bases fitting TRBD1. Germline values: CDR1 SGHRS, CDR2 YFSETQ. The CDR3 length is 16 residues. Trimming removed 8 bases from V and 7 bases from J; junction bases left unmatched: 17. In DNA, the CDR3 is TGCGCCAGTAAACCTTCCGGGACAGGTTTCTATAATGAGCAGTTCTTC. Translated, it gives CASKPSGTGFYNEQFF.

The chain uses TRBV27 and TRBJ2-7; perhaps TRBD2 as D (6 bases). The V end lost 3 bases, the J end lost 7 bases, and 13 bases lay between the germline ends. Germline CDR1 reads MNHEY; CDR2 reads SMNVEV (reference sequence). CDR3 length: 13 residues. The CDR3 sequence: CASSFVRAGEQYF. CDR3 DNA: TGTGCCAGCAGTTTCGTCAGGGCGGGGGAGCAGTACTTC.

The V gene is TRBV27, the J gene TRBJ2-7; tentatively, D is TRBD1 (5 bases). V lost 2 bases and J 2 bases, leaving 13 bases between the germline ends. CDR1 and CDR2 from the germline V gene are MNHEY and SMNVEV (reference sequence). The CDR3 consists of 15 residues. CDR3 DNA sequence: TGTGCCAGCAGTTTAGCCTGGGGCCGGGCCTACGAGCAGTACTTC. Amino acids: CASSLAWGRAYEQYF.

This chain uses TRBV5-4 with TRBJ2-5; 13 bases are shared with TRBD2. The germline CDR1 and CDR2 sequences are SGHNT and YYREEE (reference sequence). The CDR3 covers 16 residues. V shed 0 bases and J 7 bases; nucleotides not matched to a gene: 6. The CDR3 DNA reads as TGTGCCAGCAGCTTGGGACTAGCGGGAGGACCCGGGACCCAGTACTTC. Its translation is CASSLGLAGGPGTQYF. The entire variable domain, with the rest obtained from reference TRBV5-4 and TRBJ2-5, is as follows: ETGVTQSPTHLIKTRGQQVTLRCSSQSGHNTVSWYQQALGQGPQFIFQYYREEENGRGNFPPRFSGLQFPNYSSELNVNALELDDSALYLCASSLGLAGGPGTQYFGPGTRLLVL.

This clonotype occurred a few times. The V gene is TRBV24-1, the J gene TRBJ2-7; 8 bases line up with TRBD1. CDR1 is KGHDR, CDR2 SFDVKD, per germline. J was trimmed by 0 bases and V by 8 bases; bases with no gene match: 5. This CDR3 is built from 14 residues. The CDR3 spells CATKARGLSYEQYF. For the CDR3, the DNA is TGTGCCACCAAAGCCAGGGGGCTCTCCTACGAGCAGTACTTC.

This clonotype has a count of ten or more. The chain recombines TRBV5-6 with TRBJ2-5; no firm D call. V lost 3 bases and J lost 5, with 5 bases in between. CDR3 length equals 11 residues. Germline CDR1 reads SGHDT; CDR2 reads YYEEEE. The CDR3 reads CASSSSETQYF. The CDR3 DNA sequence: TGTGCCAGCAGCTCTTCGGAGACCCAGTACTTC.

The CDR3 DNA sequence: TGTGCCAGCACGGCGGACAGTACCTACAATGAGCAGTTCTTC. It yields the protein CASTADSTYNEQFF. The chain has TRBV27 and TRBJ2-1; D is possibly TRBD1 (6 bases). The length of the CDR3 is 14 residues. Trimming pared 7 bases from V and 2 bases from J, leaving 12 bases between. The germline V gene encodes CDR1 MNHEY and CDR2 SMNVEV (reference sequence).